This entry describes one T cell receptor (beta chain). Its target is unknown. This sample stems from a study of CD8 T cells in ankylosing spondylitis. Germline lookup yields CDR1 KGHSH and CDR2 LQKENI. This CDR3 contains 15 residues. The V and J ends lost 0 bases and 5 bases, in that order; junction bases with no gene match: 6. Points from the study as a whole: In ankylosing spondylitis patients, matched synovial fluid reportedly showed significant enrichment of disease-linked clones.

Researchers built TCR beta libraries using quantitative 5'-RACE with molecular barcodes. TCRdb re-analysed the 5' RACE reads in MiXCR, keeping a single row per CDR3 protein. The repertoire holds about 160,000 distinct CDR3 sequences, with roughly 10% as singletons. The clonotype was recovered from a female donor with ankylosing spondylitis or in good health (not recorded which). The sequenced material came from blood, either unsorted or a sorted T cell fraction (not recorded which). The rearrangement joins TRBV18 to TRBJ2-5; 7 bases line up with TRBD1. The CDR3 here is CASSPPSGGLETQYF. The CDR3 nucleotides read TGTGCCAGCTCACCACCGTCAGGGGGTCTGGAGACCCAGTACTTC.